The clone carrying this T cell receptor beta chain came up many times. Its antigen is currently unknown. These data belong to a study of CD8 T cells in ankylosing spondylitis. Study-level findings and limits: What seemed typical of ankylosing spondylitis blood was a TCR beta motif built from roughly eight highly homologous variants.

A quantitative 5'-RACE method, one with molecular barcodes, was used to make TCR beta libraries. TCRdb re-analysed the 5' RACE reads in MiXCR, keeping a single row per CDR3 protein. The sample yields around 480,000 distinct CDR3 sequences, under 20% seen once. The germline gives CDR1 SGHVS, CDR2 FQNEAQ. V trimming: 4 bases; J trimming: 1 base; junction bases outside the gene matches: 5. The CDR3 extends over 17 amino acids. The sequence was obtained from a male donor with ankylosing spondylitis. The material sequenced was blood, either unsorted or a sorted T cell fraction (not recorded which). V gene TRBV7-8 combines with J gene TRBJ2-1, with 12 bases that match TRBD2. CDR3 amino acids: CASSSTSGGLSYNEQFF. In DNA form, the CDR3 reads TGTGCCAGCAGCTCTACTAGCGGGGGGTTATCCTACAATGAGCAGTTCTTC. Drawing the rest from reference TRBV7-8 and TRBJ2-1, the complete variable domain is GAGVSQSPRYKVAKRGQDVALRCDPISGHVSLFWYQQALGQGPEFLTYFQNEAQLDKSGLPSDRFFAERPEGSVSTLKIQRTQQEDSAVYLCASSSTSGGLSYNEQFFGPGTRLTVL.